Here is one T cell receptor (beta chain) with its context. What it binds is not known. Germline CDR1 and CDR2: SGHTS and YDEGEE. This CDR3 has 13 residues. Trimming pared 0 bases from V and 7 bases from J, leaving 8 bases between. The data originate from a study of cytomegalovirus exposure and HLA in healthy donors. Overall study results and limits: Being productive about 87% or about 30% of the time was typical of most TCR beta V segments in an earlier analysis. Testing in vitro showed a few CMV-associated chains specific for CMV antigens. TCR association rates varied by HLA locus in a later analysis, with DRB1 highest and HLA-C lowest. Reported findings show TCR beta sequences accurately forecast HLA-A and HLA-B alleles in most subjects.

The study ran its PCR with 60 Vbeta and 13 Jbeta primers. Data came from immunoSEQ multiplex PCR; TCRdb stores just in-frame clones and leaves some out. The sample lists about 76,000 clones, approximately 70% occurring once. The V gene is TRBV5-8, the J gene TRBJ2-1; unclear D gene. The source material was PBMCs. This TCR came from a man between 60 and 75 years old in good health and CMV-seropositive. CDR3: CASSLAGPNEQFF. The CDR3 nucleotides read TGTGCCAGCAGCTTGGCCGGTCCGAATGAGCAGTTCTTC. The variable domain in full, completed from reference TRBV5-8 and TRBJ2-1, reads EAGVTQSPTHLIKTRGQQATLRCSPISGHTSVYWYQQALGLGLQFLLWYDEGEERNRGNFPPRFSGRQFPNYSSELNVNALELEDSALYLCASSLAGPNEQFFGPGTRLTVL.